This paragraph covers one T cell receptor beta chain sequence. Authors' analysis steps: Amplification of reference gene primers provided the estimated nucleated cell counts. Using immunoSEQ multiplex PCR, the repertoire was profiled, and TCRdb retains in-frame clones only, with some absent. That table gives V, J and clone size, and the DNA gave D and trimming. The repertoire holds around 270,000 clones, with roughly 84% as singletons. The data are from a study of blood T cell repertoires in COVID-19. In the study overall: The United States, Italy and Spain were the sources of the acute and convalescent COVID-19 samples. Sources were T cells, B-cell-depleted T cells, or PBMCs; the material itself was cDNA or gDNA.

The germline V and J ends were trimmed by 7 bases and 0 bases, with 16 bases remaining between them. CDR3 length: 15 amino acids. Looked up from germline, CDR1 is MDHEN and CDR2 is SYDVKM. V is TRBV28 and J is TRBJ2-7; D possibly corresponds to TRBD2 (5 bases). The sample was peripheral blood. This clonotype was sampled from a woman aged 40 to 49 who had recovered from COVID-19. The CDR3 sequence is CASTSDRGSSYEQYF. CDR3 sequence (DNA): TGTGCCAGCACCTCGGATCGGGGAAGCTCCTACGAGCAGTACTTC.